A single sample is the source of the 29 T cell receptor beta chains below, sequenced in a study of T-cell reconstitution after alpha-beta-depleted transplantation in children. Preparation of the TCRbeta library used unique molecular identifiers. TCRdb fed the PCR reads into MiXCR, producing one record per CDR3 protein. This sample carries 200,000 to 250,000 distinct CDR3 sequences, about 12% of them seen once, and the ten largest clones take over 2%. The material sequenced was PBMCs from the stem cell graft donor, taken from the stem cell graft. The receptors were sampled from a human donor who donated a stem cell graft to a child with acute lymphoblastic leukemia.

In this sample, this clonotype turned up a few times. V and J are TRBV5-1 and TRBJ1-1; TRBD1 agrees at 7 bases. From germline, CDR1 is SGHRS and CDR2 YFSETQ. Trimming took 0 bases from V and 4 from J; bases not matched to a gene: 3. This CDR3 region has 14 residues. Here the CDR3 reads CASSLEGTATEAFF. The CDR3 DNA reads as TGCGCCAGCAGCTTGGAAGGGACAGCCACTGAAGCTTTCTTT.

This clonotype was seen many times. This rearrangement joins TRBV7-9 to TRBJ2-1; D possibly uses TRBD1 or TRBD2 (6 bases each). The V and J ends lost 5 bases and 7 bases respectively, with 15 bases between them. Germline V gene data show CDR1 as SEHNR and CDR2 as FQNEAQ (reference sequence). The CDR3 contains 14 residues. The CDR3 is CASSQRGESNEQFF. In DNA form, the CDR3 reads TGTGCCAGCAGCCAGAGGGGGGAATCGAATGAGCAGTTCTTC. The entire variable domain, with the rest obtained from reference TRBV7-9 and TRBJ2-1, is as follows: DTGVSQNPRHKITKRGQNVTFRCDPISEHNRLYWYRQTLGQGPEFLTYFQNEAQLEKSRLLSDRFSAERPKGSFSTLEIQRTEQGDSAMYLCASSQRGESNEQFFGPGTRLTVL.

This chain connects TRBV12-3 or TRBV12-4 to TRBJ1-1; D remains ambiguous. This CDR3 spans 14 amino acids. The V and J ends lost 1 base and 3 bases respectively, with 9 bases between them. The CDR3 reads CASSLEGWDTEAFF. The CDR3 DNA follows: TGTGCCAGCAGTTTAGAGGGCTGGGACACTGAAGCTTTCTTT.

This clonotype was seen many times. The V gene is TRBV5-6, the J gene TRBJ2-1; the D gene is possibly TRBD2 (6 bases). V was cut by 4 bases and J by 2 bases, with 16 bases left in between. The germline CDR1 and CDR2 sequences are SGHDT and YYEEEE. The CDR3 loop spans 16 amino acids. CDR3 in amino acids: CASSPTLGGPYNEQFF. The DNA for the CDR3 is TGTGCCAGCAGCCCAACCCTGGGAGGCCCCTACAATGAGCAGTTCTTC.

This clonotype has a count of ten or more. The J gene is TRBJ2-1, the V gene TRBV15; 8 bases match TRBD1. The V gene's germline CDR1 is LNHNV and CDR2 YYDKDF (reference sequence). The junction had 5 bases not matched to a gene; V was cut back by 5 bases and J by 8 bases. This CDR3 has 13 residues. In DNA, the CDR3 is TGTGCCACCAGCGGTTACAGGGGGGATGAGCAGTTCTTC. It is translated as CATSGYRGDEQFF.

At least ten counts were recorded for this clonotype. The chain carries TRBV11-2 and TRBJ1-4; 10 nucleotides line up with TRBD1. Germline loops: CDR1 SGHAT, CDR2 FQNNGV. V dropped 7 bases and J dropped 12; count of bases not matched to a gene: 11. The CDR3 runs 14 residues. CDR3 sequence: CASNPGRGTGELFF. In nucleotides, the CDR3 is TGTGCCAGCAACCCAGGGAGGGGGACAGGGGAACTGTTTTTT.

This clonotype was seen repeatedly, ten times or more. CDR3 bases: TGTGCCAGCAGCTTTACGCGGGACCAGCCCCAGCATTTT. It yields the protein CASSFTRDQPQHF. The gene calls are TRBV5-5 and TRBJ1-5, with a tentative D call TRBD1 (5 bases). From germline, CDR1 is SGHKS and CDR2 YYEKEE (reference sequence). The ends were cut back, 2 bases at V and 7 bases at J, with 10 bases in the middle. The CDR3 totals 13 residues.

This clonotype appeared many times. This sequence joins TRBV7-2 and TRBJ2-7; 10 positions match TRBD1. Germline V gene sequence: CDR1 SGHTA, CDR2 FQGNSA. The CDR3 extends over 15 amino acids. Trimming removed 2 bases from V and 3 bases from J; junction bases left unmatched: 4. The CDR3 DNA sequence: TGTGCCAGCAGCTTATCCCGGACAGGGGGCTACGAGCAGTACTTC. Amino acids: CASSLSRTGGYEQYF.

This clonotype occurred many times. The J gene is TRBJ1-2, the V gene TRBV6-6, with D perhaps TRBD1 (5 bases). The CDR3 loop spans 13 amino acids. Germline CDR1 reads MNHNY; CDR2 reads SVGAGI (reference sequence). Between the trimmed V and J ends, which lost 0 bases and 6 bases, there was a span of 8 bases. The CDR3 loop reads CASSYSKGNGYTF. The CDR3 DNA follows: TGTGCCAGCAGTTACTCGAAGGGGAATGGCTACACCTTC.

J is TRBJ2-6 and V is TRBV5-1, with 7 bases aligning to TRBD1. Unmatched junction bases numbered 9, after V lost 4 bases and J lost 5 bases. Germline CDR1 and CDR2: SGHRS and YFSETQ. The CDR3 covers 16 residues. In DNA, the CDR3 is TGCGCCAGCAGCCCCGGGACAGCCACATGGGCCAACGTCCTGACTTTC. Translation: CASSPGTATWANVLTF.

This clonotype was seen repeatedly, ten times or more. V usage is TRBV25-1 and J usage is TRBJ2-5; D is perhaps TRBD1 or TRBD2 (5 bases each). This CDR3 is 14 amino acids long. Germline V gene sequence: CDR1 MGHDK, CDR2 SYGVNS. V shed 8 bases and J shed 4 bases, with 17 bases lying between them. DNA of the CDR3: TGTGCCAGCCCCCGTTGTAGGGGACGAGAGACCCAGTACTTC. Protein product: CASPRCRGRETQYF.

This clonotype was recorded many times. The chain joins TRBV5-1 to TRBJ2-3; no firm D call. Trimming left V 0 bases short and J 3 bases short, with 8 bases between. The CDR3 contains 14 residues. Germline V gene data show CDR1 as SGHRS and CDR2 as YFSETQ. The CDR3 DNA reads as TGCGCCAGCAGCTTGGCGTTGGGGACAGATACGCAGTATTTT. Translation: CASSLALGTDTQYF.

This clonotype was counted at least ten times. The V call is TRBV6-1, the J call TRBJ2-2; D call uncertain. The V gene's germline CDR1 is MNHNS and CDR2 SASEGT. V lost 6 bases, J lost 0 bases, and 14 bases lay in between. The CDR3 is made up of 16 amino acids. CDR3 region: CASSAVVATNTGELFF. As DNA, the CDR3 is TGTGCCAGCAGCGCCGTTGTGGCCACGAACACCGGGGAGCTGTTTTTT.

This clonotype was found many times. The rearrangement joins TRBV7-2 to TRBJ1-3; D not certain. Germline CDR1 is SGHTA and CDR2 is FQGNSA. The CDR3 extends over 13 amino acids. The V and J ends lost 1 base and 10 bases respectively, with 11 bases between them. The CDR3 here is CASSLGNVGTIYF. The CDR3 nucleotides are TGTGCCAGCAGCTTAGGGAATGTCGGGACCATATATTTT.

This clonotype was counted many times. The chain employs TRBV7-2 and TRBJ2-1; TRBD1 matches at 10 bases. The ends lost 5 bases at V and 7 bases at J; junction bases unmatched: 14. The CDR3 extends over 17 amino acids. Germline V gene sequence: CDR1 SGHTA, CDR2 FQGNSA. CDR3 region: CASSAVSGGTGVNEQFF. The CDR3 DNA sequence: TGTGCCAGCAGCGCCGTGTCCGGAGGGACAGGGGTAAATGAGCAGTTCTTC.

The chain employs TRBV5-6 and TRBJ2-3; 7 bases are a match to TRBD1. J was trimmed by 13 bases and V by 1 base; bases with no gene match: 3. CDR3 size: 11 residues. Germline values: CDR1 SGHDT, CDR2 YYEEEE. The CDR3 loop is CASSLTGEEYF. The CDR3 DNA reads as TGTGCCAGCAGCTTGACAGGGGAAGAGTATTTT.

In this sample, this clonotype turned up many times. The chain uses TRBV6-1 and TRBJ2-7; 8 nucleotides align to TRBD2. There are 13 residues in the CDR3. CDR1 is MNHNS and CDR2 is SASEGT in the germline V gene. The V gene end was trimmed by 5 bases and the J gene end by 3 bases; junction bases not matched to a gene: 3. The chain's CDR3 is CASSPREGYEQYF. CDR3 coding DNA: TGTGCCAGCAGTCCCCGGGAGGGCTACGAGCAGTACTTC.

This clonotype was seen ten or more times. The chain uses TRBV4-3 and TRBJ1-5; D uncertain. V gave up 0 bases and J gave up 2 bases, with 8 bases separating them. The V gene's germline CDR1 is LGHNA and CDR2 YSLEER. The CDR3 is 15 residues long. The CDR3 loop is CASSQDSKGNQPQHF. The CDR3 coding sequence is TGCGCCAGCAGCCAAGATTCTAAGGGCAATCAGCCCCAGCATTTT.

This clonotype was found many times. The chain uses TRBV20-1 and TRBJ1-1; the match to TRBD1 covers 9 bases. The CDR3 spans 15 residues. Looked up from germline, CDR1 is DFQATT and CDR2 is SNEGSKA (reference sequence). J was trimmed by 5 bases and V by 5 bases; bases with no gene match: 12. The CDR3 region has the DNA TGCAGTGCTTCCGGGACAGGGCACGCTACGACTGAAGCTTTCTTT. Translation: CSASGTGHATTEAFF.

As concerns this clonotype: With a much larger clone just one base away, this may be a read error. The V call is TRBV6-5, the J call TRBJ1-4; 9 bases map to TRBD1. Germline assignment: CDR1 MNHEY and CDR2 SVGAGI. The trim removed 6 bases at V and 14 bases at J, leaving 16 bases unmatched. The CDR3 has 15 residues. The DNA of the CDR3 is TGTGCCAGCAGCTATTTTACAGGGGGCGGCGGAGATCTGTTTTTT. It is translated as CASSYFTGGGGDLFF.

This clonotype was picked up many times. The rearrangement joins TRBV29-1 to TRBJ1-1; D gene uncertain. V lost 8 bases and J 2 bases, leaving 15 bases between the germline ends. This CDR3 is built from 13 residues. CDR1 and CDR2 (germline): SQVTM, ANQGSEA. The CDR3 sequence: CSFRVQGNTEAFF. The CDR3 coding sequence is TGCAGCTTCCGGGTTCAAGGAAACACTGAAGCTTTCTTT.

This sequence joins TRBV11-3 and TRBJ1-1; a weak D match, TRBD1 (5 bases). The CDR3 extends over 15 amino acids. Germline CDR1 reads SGHNT; CDR2 reads YENEEA. The germline V and J ends were trimmed by 1 base and 6 bases, with 15 bases remaining between them. The CDR3 region has the DNA TGTGCCAGCAGCTTAGGAAGTGGAGGGGCGGCTGAAGCTTTCTTT. Protein sequence: CASSLGSGGAAEAFF.

This clonotype has a count of ten or more. The chain is built from TRBV6-5 and TRBJ2-1; 7 positions match TRBD2. CDR1 and CDR2 from the germline V gene are MNHEY and SVGAGI. After removal of 2 bases from V and 4 bases from J, the junction contained 5 bases not matched to a gene. This CDR3 contains 15 residues. The CDR3 loop reads CASSYGGGGYNEQFF. CDR3 DNA sequence: TGTGCCAGCAGTTACGGAGGCGGGGGTTACAATGAGCAGTTCTTC.

This clonotype was seen many times. The CDR3: CATSDSPGRSGANVLTF. DNA of the CDR3: TGTGCCACCAGTGATTCGCCAGGACGCTCTGGGGCCAACGTCCTGACTTTC. This chain links TRBV24-1 with TRBJ2-6, with D uncertain. Trimming pared 2 bases from V and 0 bases from J, leaving 10 bases between. From germline, CDR1 is KGHDR and CDR2 SFDVKD. There are 17 residues in the CDR3.

This clonotype was counted ten times or more. This rearrangement joins TRBV12-3 or TRBV12-4 to TRBJ1-3, with unresolved D. V lost 6 bases, J lost 4 bases, and 10 bases lay in between. The CDR3 runs to 13 residues. This chain's CDR3 is CASSLEPGNTIYF. Written as DNA, the CDR3 is TGTGCCAGCAGCCTCGAACCCGGAAACACCATATATTTT.

This clonotype came up many times. The rearrangement links TRBV27 to TRBJ1-2; D uncertain. V lost 5 bases to trimming and J lost 4 bases, with 20 bases between them. Germline V gives CDR1 MNHEY, CDR2 SMNVEV (reference sequence). The CDR3 spans 16 residues. The DNA of the CDR3 is TGTGCCAGCAGTCCGGCGTTTGGAGGGCTCTTCTATGGCTACACCTTC. Translated, it gives CASSPAFGGLFYGYTF.

Many counts were recorded for this clonotype. V is TRBV28 and J is TRBJ2-1; tentative D call: TRBD2 (6 bases). The CDR3 runs 13 residues. CDR1 MDHEN and CDR2 SYDVKM come from the germline V gene. Trimming cost V 11 bases and J 6 bases, with 17 bases left between them. CDR3 sequence reads: CAGSGESVNEQFF. CDR3 nucleotide sequence: TGTGCCGGGTCGGGGGAGAGCGTCAATGAGCAGTTCTTC.

Worth noting for this clonotype: One junction end disagrees with the germline gene, perhaps due to a read error. This chain joins TRBV6-2 or TRBV6-3 and TRBJ2-7; tentative D call: TRBD1 (7 bases). The CDR3 is made up of 14 amino acids. Germline CDR1 MNHEY, CDR2 SVGEGT. CDR3 DNA: TGTGCCGGCAGTTCTCCGACAGGGAGGCACGAGCAGTACTTC. It translates to CAGSSPTGRHEQYF.

This clonotype was seen repeatedly, ten times or more. The V gene is TRBV4-2, the J gene TRBJ2-3; 10 positions agree with TRBD2. The CDR3 length is 16 residues. CDR1 is LGHNA and CDR2 is YNFKEQ in the germline V gene. Trimming at V came to 3 bases and at J to 1 base, leaving 4 bases not matched to a gene. CDR3 loop: CASSQGTSAGTDTQYF. The CDR3 DNA is TGTGCCAGCAGCCAGGGGACTAGCGCAGGCACAGATACGCAGTATTTT.